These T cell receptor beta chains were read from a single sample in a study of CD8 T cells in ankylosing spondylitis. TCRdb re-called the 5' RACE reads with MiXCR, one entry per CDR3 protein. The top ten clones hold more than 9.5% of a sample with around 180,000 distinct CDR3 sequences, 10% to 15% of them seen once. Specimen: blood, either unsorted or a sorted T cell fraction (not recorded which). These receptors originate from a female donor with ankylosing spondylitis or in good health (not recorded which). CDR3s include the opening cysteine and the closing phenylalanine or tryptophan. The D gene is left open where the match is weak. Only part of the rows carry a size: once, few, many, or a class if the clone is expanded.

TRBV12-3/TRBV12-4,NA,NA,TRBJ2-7,TGTGCCAGCTGTTTAGCGGGACAGACCGCGAGAAGATTCACCTACGAGCAGTACTTC,CASCLAGQTARRFTYEQYF
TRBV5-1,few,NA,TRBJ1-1,TGCGCCAGCAGCGACGACAGAAGGAACACTGAAGCTTTCTTT,CASSDDRRNTEAFF
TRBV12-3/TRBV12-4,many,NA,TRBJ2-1,TGTGCCAGCAGTTTAGGAGAGGCTAGGGGTGAGCAGTTCTTC,CASSLGEARGEQFF
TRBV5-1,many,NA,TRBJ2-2,TGCGCCAGCAGCCCTGGAGGGTCCACCGGGGAGCTGTTTTTT,CASSPGGSTGELFF
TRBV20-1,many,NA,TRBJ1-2,TGCAGTGCCTATGGGTCCAATGGCTACACCTTC,CSAYGSNGYTF
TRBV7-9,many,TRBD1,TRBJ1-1,TGTGCCAGCACCCTGACAGGGGGCACTGAAGCTTTCTTT,CASTLTGGTEAFF
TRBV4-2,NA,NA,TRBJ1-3,TGTGCCAGCAGCCAAGGTCTGACTGGGGAACTCTCTGGAAACACCATATATTTT,CASSQGLTGELSGNTIYF
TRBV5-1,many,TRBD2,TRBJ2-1,TGCGCCAGCAGCTTTGTAACCCGACTAGCGGGAGTTGCCTACAATGAGCAGTTCTTC,CASSFVTRLAGVAYNEQFF
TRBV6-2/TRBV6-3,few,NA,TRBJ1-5,TGTGCCAGCTCATCCCGGGACGTAAAGCATTTT,CASSSRDVKHF
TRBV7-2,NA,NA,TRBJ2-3,TGTGCCAGCAGCTTCTGGGGCCAGACGGCGGATACGCAGTATTTT,CASSFWGQTADTQYF
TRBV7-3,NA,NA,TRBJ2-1,TGTGCCAGCAGCGCGATACTAGGTCATGAGCAGTTCTTC,CASSAILGHEQFF
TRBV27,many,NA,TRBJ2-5,TGTGCCAGCAGTCTTCGCGGAATGGAGACCCAGTACTTC,CASSLRGMETQYF
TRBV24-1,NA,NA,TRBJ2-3,TGTGCCACCAGTGACGTAAGGGGCTCGGGAGATACGCAGTATTTT,CATSDVRGSGDTQYF
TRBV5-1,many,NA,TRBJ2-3,TGCGCCAGCAGCGACGACAGGGGAGGGGCAGATACGCAGTATTTT,CASSDDRGGADTQYF
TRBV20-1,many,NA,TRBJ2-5,TGCAGTGCTAGAGCGAATCCAGCGGAGTACCAAGAGACCCAGTACTTC,CSARANPAEYQETQYF
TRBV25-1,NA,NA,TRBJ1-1,TGTGCCAGCAGTGACCCCCGGGGAGTCGGCGTTGCTTTCTTT,CASSDPRGVGVAFF
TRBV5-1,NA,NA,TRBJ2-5,TGCGCCAGCAGCCCTGGGACCTTAATGACGGAGACCCAGTACTTC,CASSPGTLMTETQYF
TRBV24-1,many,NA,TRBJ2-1,TGTGCCACCGGTGGGCCTCTAAACAATGAGCAGTTCTTC,CATGGPLNNEQFF
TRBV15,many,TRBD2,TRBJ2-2,TGTGCCACCAGCAGACCCTCGGGAGGCACCGGGGAGCTGTTTTTT,CATSRPSGGTGELFF
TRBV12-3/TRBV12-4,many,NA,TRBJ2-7,TGTGCCAGCAGTTTCCTCGGCGAGCAGTACTTC,CASSFLGEQYF
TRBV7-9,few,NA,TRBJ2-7,TGTGCCAGCAGCTTTGGGGCAGCACCAATTTACGAGCAGTACTTC,CASSFGAAPIYEQYF
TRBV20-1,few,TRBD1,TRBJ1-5,TGCAGTGCTGTTACCCGGGACAGGGGACGTCAGCCCCAGCATTTT,CSAVTRDRGRQPQHF
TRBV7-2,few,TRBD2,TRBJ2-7,TGTGCCAGCAGCCCGGGACTAGCGGGAGGGTACGAGCAGTACTTC,CASSPGLAGGYEQYF
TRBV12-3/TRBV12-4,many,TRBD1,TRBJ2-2,TGTGCCAGCAGGTCAACCGGGACAGCGAATACCGGGGAGCTGTTTTTT,CASRSTGTANTGELFF
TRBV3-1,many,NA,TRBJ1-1,TGTGCCAGCAGCCTGACATCGAACACTGAAGCTTTCTTT,CASSLTSNTEAFF
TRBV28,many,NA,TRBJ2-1,TGTGCCAGCAGTTTTTTCGCGGGAAAGGGGGCCCATGAGCAGTTCTTC,CASSFFAGKGAHEQFF
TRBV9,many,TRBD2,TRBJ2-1,TGTGCCAGCAGCGTAAGCGGGGCGAGCTCCTACAATGAGCAGTTCTTC,CASSVSGASSYNEQFF
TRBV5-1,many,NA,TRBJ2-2,TGCGCCAGCAGCAAACGTGGTCGTCAAAACACCGGGGAGCTGTTTTTT,CASSKRGRQNTGELFF
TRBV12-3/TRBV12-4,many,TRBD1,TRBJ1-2,TGTGCCAGCAGTTTAGCAGGGACAGCCTACACCTTC,CASSLAGTAYTF
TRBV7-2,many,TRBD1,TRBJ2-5,TGTGCCAGCAGCTCCCGGACAGGGAGCCAAGAGACCCAGTACTTC,CASSSRTGSQETQYF
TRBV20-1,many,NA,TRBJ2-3,TGCAGTGCTAGCGGCGGGGCTTCCACAGATACGCAGTATTTT,CSASGGASTDTQYF
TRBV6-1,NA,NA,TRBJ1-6,TGTGCCAGCAGCGGACGGGGGGTTGGTGAGTCTTCACCCCTCCACTTT,CASSGRGVGESSPLHF
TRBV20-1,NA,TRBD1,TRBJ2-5,TGCAGTGCTAGTTCGGCGACAGGGGTTTGGCAGGAGACCCAGTACTTC,CSASSATGVWQETQYF
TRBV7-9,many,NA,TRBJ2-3,TGTGCCAGCAGCTTAAAGAGCGGGACAAGCACAGATACGCAGTATTTT,CASSLKSGTSTDTQYF
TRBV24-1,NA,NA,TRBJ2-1,TGTGCCGCCCAAGGGGGGGCCTACAATGAGCAGTTCTTC,CAAQGGAYNEQFF
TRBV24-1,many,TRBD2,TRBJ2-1,TGTGCCACCAAGCCAGGGTCAAAGACTAGCGGATCCTACAATGAGCAGTTCTTC,CATKPGSKTSGSYNEQFF
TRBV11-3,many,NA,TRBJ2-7,TGTGCCACGGGCAAAAGCTCCTACGAGCAGTACTTC,CATGKSSYEQYF
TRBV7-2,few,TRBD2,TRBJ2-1,TGTGCCAGCAGCTTCACTAGCGGGAGCCCCAATGAGCAGTTCTTC,CASSFTSGSPNEQFF
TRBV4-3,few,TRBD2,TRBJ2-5,TGCGCCAGCAGCCAAGATGGTGGGACTAGCGGGAGGGACCAAGAGACCCAGTACTTC,CASSQDGGTSGRDQETQYF
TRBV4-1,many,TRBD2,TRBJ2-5,TGCGCCAGCAGCCCGTGGGCTAGCGGGGGCCAAGAGACCCAGTACTTC,CASSPWASGGQETQYF
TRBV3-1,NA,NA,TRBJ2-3,TGTGCCAGCTCATTCCGAGGGGATACGCAGTATTTT,CASSFRGDTQYF
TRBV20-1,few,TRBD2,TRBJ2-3,TGCAGTGCTAGAGGGGGACTAGCGGGAGTCGATACGCAGTATTTT,CSARGGLAGVDTQYF
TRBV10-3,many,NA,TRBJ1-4,TGTGCCATCAGTGAGTCGCAGAGGAATGAAAAACTGTTTTTT,CAISESQRNEKLFF
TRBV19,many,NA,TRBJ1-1,TGTGCCAGTAGTATACAGGGGATCACTGAAGCTTTCTTT,CASSIQGITEAFF
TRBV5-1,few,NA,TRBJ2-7,TGCGCCAGCAGCTTGGCCGGGGAGCGCGAGCAGTACTTC,CASSLAGEREQYF
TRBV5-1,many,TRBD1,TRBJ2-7,TGCGCCAGCAGCTTGGCCCGGGACAGTCGATCCTACGAGCAGTACTTC,CASSLARDSRSYEQYF
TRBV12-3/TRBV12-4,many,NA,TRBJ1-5,TGTGCCAGCAGTTCGCCAAGCAGGAGCCCCAATCAGCCCCAGCATTTT,CASSSPSRSPNQPQHF
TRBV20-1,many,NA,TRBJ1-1,TGCAGTGCTAACCCAGGGGCCGCGGGGAACACTGAAGCTTTCTTT,CSANPGAAGNTEAFF
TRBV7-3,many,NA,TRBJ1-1,TGTGCCAGCAGCCTCGTGGAGGACACTGAAGCTTTCTTT,CASSLVEDTEAFF
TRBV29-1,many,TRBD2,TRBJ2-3,TGCAGCGTTGATTCGGGACTAGCGGGAGGCACAGATACGCAGTATTTT,CSVDSGLAGGTDTQYF
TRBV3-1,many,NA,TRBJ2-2,TGTGCCAGCGGCTCCGGGGAGCTGTTTTTT,CASGSGELFF
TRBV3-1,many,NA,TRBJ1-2,TGTGCCAGCAGCCAGTCCCCGACGGACGGTAACTATGGCTACACCTTC,CASSQSPTDGNYGYTF
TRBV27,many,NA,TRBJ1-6,TGTGCCAGCAGGAAGGGGGAACCTTTGGAACCCTTCCACTTT,CASRKGEPLEPFHF
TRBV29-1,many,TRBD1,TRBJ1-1,TGCAGCGTTGGACAGGGCTTGAACACTGAAGCTTTCTTT,CSVGQGLNTEAFF
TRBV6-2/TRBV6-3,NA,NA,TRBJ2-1,TGTGCCAGCAGTTACTATCTCGAGGCTAGCTCCTACAATGAGCAGTTCTTC,CASSYYLEASSYNEQFF
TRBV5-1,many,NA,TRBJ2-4,TGCGCCAGCAGCTTCGGGACTCATGGAAACATTCAGTACTTC,CASSFGTHGNIQYF